Shown below are 28 T cell receptor beta chains from a single sample sequenced in a study of cytomegalovirus exposure and HLA in healthy donors. Primers included in the PCR were 60 Vbeta and 13 Jbeta primers. Using immunoSEQ multiplex PCR, the repertoire was profiled, and TCRdb retains in-frame clones only, with some absent. The sample includes roughly 40,000 clones. Specimen: PBMCs. The receptors derive from a male donor in good health and CMV-seronegative.

This rearrangement joins TRBV7-2 to TRBJ2-3; maybe TRBD2 (5 bases). V was trimmed by 5 bases and J by 6 bases, leaving 21 bases between them. Per germline, CDR1 SGHTA and CDR2 FQGNSA. The CDR3 consists of 16 residues. The chain's CDR3 is CASSSFPRGRGDTQYF. In DNA, the CDR3 is TGTGCCAGCAGCAGCTTCCCGCGAGGACGAGGGGATACGCAGTATTTT.

The chain recombines TRBV6-1 with TRBJ1-6; D perhaps matches TRBD1 (6 bases). Germline V gene sequence: CDR1 MNHNS, CDR2 SASEGT. The CDR3 totals 13 residues. Trimming removed 11 bases at V and 8 bases at J, with 16 bases between. CDR3 sequence (DNA): TGTGCCTCCCTGGGGGCAGCTTATTCACCCCTCCACTTT. Its protein is CASLGAAYSPLHF.

The CDR3 is CASTALSRKETQYF. The CDR3 nucleotides read TGTGCCAGCACCGCGCTATCGCGTAAGGAGACCCAGTACTTC. This chain links TRBV6-5 with TRBJ2-5; D is ambiguous. V was cut by 7 bases and J by 5 bases, with 17 bases left in between. Germline V lookup: CDR1 MNHEY, CDR2 SVGAGI. This CDR3 has 14 amino acids.

The V call is TRBV6-5, the J call TRBJ2-3; tentatively, D is TRBD2 (6 bases). This CDR3 is built from 12 residues. Trimming pared 4 bases from V and 8 bases from J, leaving 10 bases between. Germline CDR1 reads MNHEY; CDR2 reads SVGAGI. CDR3 sequence: CASSSSGVTQYF. CDR3 sequence (DNA): TGTGCCAGCAGTTCGTCGGGAGTTACGCAGTATTTT.

This sequence joins TRBV9 and TRBJ1-1, with D possibly TRBD1 on 6 matching bases. In germline, CDR1 is SGDLS, CDR2 YYNGEE. Trimming stripped 4 bases from V and 1 base from J, with 8 bases between. CDR3 size: 13 residues. The CDR3 sequence is CASSLTGNTEAFF. The CDR3 coding sequence is TGTGCCAGCAGCCTGACAGGGAACACTGAAGCTTTCTTT.

This rearrangement joins TRBV6-1 to TRBJ1-5; 7 positions agree with TRBD1. The germline CDR1 and CDR2 sequences are MNHNS and SASEGT. Germline trimming cut 9 bases from V and 3 bases from J; bases unmatched to any gene: 5. The CDR3 spans 13 residues. The CDR3 DNA reads TGTGCCAGTGAGGGACAGTTCAATCAGCCCCAGCATTTT. Translation: CASEGQFNQPQHF.

The rearrangement joins TRBV5-1 to TRBJ2-1, with TRBD2 identical over 11 bases. The CDR3 totals 15 residues. V shed 4 bases and J 12 bases; nucleotides not matched to a gene: 12. The germline gives CDR1 SGHRS, CDR2 YFSETQ. The CDR3 reads CASSDGTSGVEGQFF. DNA of the CDR3: TGCGCCAGCAGCGACGGGACTAGCGGCGTAGAGGGGCAGTTCTTC.

The CDR3 region has the DNA TGTGACACCATCCGGGGGGATAGTAATCAGCCCCAGCATTTT. Its translation: CDTIRGDSNQPQHF. The chain uses TRBV7-6 and TRBJ1-5, with D maybe TRBD1 (5 bases). Germline V CDR1 and CDR2: SGHVS, FNYEAQ. The CDR3 is made up of 14 amino acids. The variable domain in full, with the rest retrieved from reference TRBV7-6 and TRBJ1-5, is GAGVSQSPRYKVTKRGQDVALRCDPISGHVSLYWYRQALGQGPEFLTYFNYEAQQDKSGLPNDRFSAERPEGSISTLTIQRTEQRDSAMYRCDTIRGDSNQPQHFGDGTRLSIL.

The chain is built from TRBV19 and TRBJ2-7; D is undetermined. The V end was cut by 6 bases, the J end by 2 bases, with 5 bases between. There are 11 residues in the CDR3. CDR1 and CDR2 from the germline V gene are LNHDA and SQIVND (reference sequence). The CDR3 loop is CASSGAYEQYF. The CDR3 bases are TGTGCCAGTAGCGGAGCCTACGAGCAGTACTTC.

J is TRBJ2-1 and V is TRBV14; 8 bases map to TRBD2. Germline assignment: CDR1 SGHDN and CDR2 FVKESK. After removal of 0 bases from V and 6 bases from J, the junction contained 10 bases not matched to a gene. The CDR3 has 17 residues. CDR3 coding DNA: TGTGCCAGCAGCCAAGATTGGCGGCTAGCGGGCTTCAATGAGCAGTTCTTC. Translation gives CASSQDWRLAGFNEQFF.

V is TRBV9 and J is TRBJ2-3; D might be TRBD1 (5 bases). V dropped 0 bases and J dropped 1 base, with 9 bases sitting between them. The CDR3 contains 15 residues. Germline V gene sequence: CDR1 SGDLS, CDR2 YYNGEE. The CDR3 protein is CASSVEGIGTDTQYF. The CDR3 bases are TGTGCCAGCAGCGTAGAGGGGATTGGCACAGATACGCAGTATTTT.

The chain recombines TRBV5-6 with TRBJ2-7, with 7 bases aligning to TRBD1. The CDR3 has 13 residues. CDR1 SGHDT and CDR2 YYEEEE come from the germline V gene. J was trimmed by 2 bases and V by 2 bases; bases with no gene match: 1. Here the CDR3 DNA reads TGTGCCAGCAGCTTAGACAGGGCCTACGAGCAGTACTTC. This codes for CASSLDRAYEQYF.

V usage is TRBV27 and J usage is TRBJ2-7, with D maybe TRBD2 (7 bases). The V and J ends lost 6 bases and 3 bases respectively, with 18 bases between them. Germline CDR1 MNHEY, CDR2 SMNVEV (reference sequence). CDR3 size: 15 residues. CDR3 DNA: TGTGCCAGCAGACCCCTCGGGGGGCGAATCTACGAGCAGTACTTC. Amino acid sequence: CASRPLGGRIYEQYF.

The chain combines TRBV30 with TRBJ1-2; the D gene is possibly TRBD1 (6 bases). The CDR3 runs 15 residues. Germline V gives CDR1 GTSNPN, CDR2 SVGIG (reference sequence). The V and J ends lost 1 base and 4 bases respectively, with 16 bases between them. CDR3 DNA: TGTGCCTGGAGTGACACCTACGGGGGGGCCTATGGCTACACCTTC. It codes for CAWSDTYGGAYGYTF.

V gene TRBV4-1 combines with J gene TRBJ1-1, with 7 bases that match TRBD1. Germline-derived CDR1 and CDR2 are MGHRA and YSYEKL. Losses at the gene ends were 5 bases for V and 7 bases for J; bases not matched to a gene: 1. This CDR3 region has 11 residues. CDR3 residues: CASSYRGEAFF. The CDR3 nucleotides read TGCGCCAGCAGCTACAGGGGTGAAGCTTTCTTT.

The V call is TRBV6-5, the J call TRBJ1-6; 8 nucleotides agree with TRBD1. Unmatched junction bases numbered 8, after V lost 6 bases and J lost 7 bases. The CDR3 consists of 15 residues. Germline-derived CDR1 and CDR2 are MNHEY and SVGAGI. This CDR3 is CASRFQGASNSPLHF. CDR3 nucleotide sequence: TGTGCCAGCAGGTTTCAGGGGGCGAGCAATTCACCCCTCCACTTT.

The chain recombines TRBV9 with TRBJ1-3; possibly TRBD1 for D (5 bases). CDR3 length: 15 amino acids. CDR1 is SGDLS and CDR2 is YYNGEE in the germline V gene. V lost 0 bases to trimming and J lost 1 base, with 8 bases between them. DNA of the CDR3: TGTGCCAGCAGCGTAGAGGGGTCGTCTGGAAACACCATATATTTT. This codes for CASSVEGSSGNTIYF.

The V and J genes are TRBV7-9 and TRBJ2-1; 13 bases match TRBD2. The CDR3 contains 19 residues. J gave up 7 bases and V 4 bases, and 16 bases lay outside the gene matches. Germline V gene lookup returns CDR1 SEHNR and CDR2 FQNEAQ (reference sequence). This CDR3 is CASSSDRRLRTSGRNEQFF. The CDR3 region has the DNA TGTGCCAGCAGCTCGGACAGGAGGCTTCGGACTAGCGGGAGAAATGAGCAGTTCTTC.

The chain couples TRBV28 to TRBJ1-1, with D maybe TRBD1 (6 bases). Germline CDR1 is MDHEN and CDR2 is SYDVKM. The CDR3 loop spans 13 amino acids. V lost 7 bases and J 9 bases, leaving 18 bases between the germline ends. The CDR3 protein is CASIPQGPQKAFF. The CDR3 DNA reads as TGTGCCAGCATCCCTCAGGGGCCGCAGAAAGCTTTCTTT. Filled out from reference TRBV28 and TRBJ1-1, the complete variable domain reads DVKVTQSSRYLVKRTGEKVFLECVQDMDHENMFWYRQDPGLGLRLIYFSYDVKMKEKGDIPEGYSVSREKKERFSLILESASTNQTSMYLCASIPQGPQKAFFGQGTRLTVV.

This chain links TRBV5-1 with TRBJ2-1; a possible D gene is TRBD2 (5 bases). This CDR3 is built from 15 residues. Looked up from germline, CDR1 is SGHRS and CDR2 is YFSETQ. Trimming removed 0 bases at V and 5 bases at J, with 12 bases between. The CDR3 nucleotides are TGCGCCAGCAGCTTGGTTGTTAGCGCGAACAATGAGCAGTTCTTC. It specifies CASSLVVSANNEQFF. The complete variable domain, with remaining parts taken from reference TRBV5-1 and TRBJ2-1, reads KAGVTQTPRYLIKTRGQQVTLSCSPISGHRSVSWYQQTPGQGLQFLFEYFSETQRNKGNFPGRFSGRQFSNSRSEMNVSTLELGDSALYLCASSLVVSANNEQFFGPGTRLTVL.

The chain links TRBV5-4 to TRBJ2-7; tentative D call: TRBD1 (5 bases). The germline V gene encodes CDR1 SGHNT and CDR2 YYREEE (reference sequence). CDR3 length equals 14 residues. Trimming left V 4 bases short and J 1 base short, with 12 bases between. The CDR3 sequence: CASSHAAGSYEQYF. CDR3 DNA sequence: TGTGCCAGCAGCCACGCGGCAGGGTCCTACGAGCAGTACTTC.

The rearrangement uses TRBV5-1 and TRBJ1-2; the D is unclear. V was cut by 0 bases and J by 5 bases, with 14 bases left in between. The CDR3 length is 15 residues. Germline assignment: CDR1 SGHRS and CDR2 YFSETQ. CDR3 DNA sequence: TGCGCCAGCAGCTTGGTGACAAGCAGTATTTATGGCTACACCTTC. Translated: CASSLVTSSIYGYTF.

The chain links TRBV5-5 to TRBJ1-1; D is unclear. Germline V gene data show CDR1 as SGHKS and CDR2 as YYEKEE (reference sequence). V dropped 3 bases and J dropped 0 bases, with 12 bases sitting between them. The length of the CDR3 is 15 residues. The chain's CDR3 is CASSSEWSLNTEAFF. CDR3 in DNA: TGTGCCAGCAGCTCTGAATGGAGCCTGAACACTGAAGCTTTCTTT. The full variable domain, in which reference TRBV5-5 and TRBJ1-1 provide the parts outside the CDR3, is DAGVTQSPTHLIKTRGQQVTLRCSPISGHKSVSWYQQVLGQGPQFIFQYYEKEERGRGNFPDRFSARQFPNYSSELNVNALLLGDSALYLCASSSEWSLNTEAFFGQGTRLTVV.

CDR3: CASSVDGTSGSGELFF. The CDR3, as DNA: TGTGCCAGCAGCGTAGATGGGACTAGCGGGTCCGGGGAGCTGTTTTTT. This chain links TRBV9 with TRBJ2-2; 12 bases are shared with TRBD2. V shed 0 bases and J 6 bases; nucleotides not matched to a gene: 3. There are 16 residues in the CDR3. Germline V gene data show CDR1 as SGDLS and CDR2 as YYNGEE.

This sequence joins TRBV7-9 and TRBJ1-4; the match to TRBD1 covers 9 bases. CDR1 and CDR2 (germline): SEHNR, FQNEAQ (reference sequence). Unmatched junction bases numbered 13, after V lost 5 bases and J lost 0 bases. There are 19 residues in the CDR3. CDR3 residues: CASSPRTGEKVATNEKLFF. CDR3 sequence (DNA): TGTGCCAGCAGCCCCAGGACAGGGGAAAAGGTAGCAACTAATGAAAAACTGTTTTTT.

The gene calls are TRBV7-8 and TRBJ2-5; the match to TRBD2 covers 9 bases. This CDR3 spans 17 amino acids. V trimming: 5 bases; J trimming: 4 bases; junction bases outside the gene matches: 14. Germline V CDR1 and CDR2: SGHVS, FQNEAQ. The CDR3 bases are TGTGCCAGCAGCCAGGGGGGGACGGCGGGAGGGCGAGAGACCCAGTACTTC. It encodes CASSQGGTAGGRETQYF. The full variable domain, rest sourced from reference TRBV7-8 and TRBJ2-5, is GAGVSQSPRYKVAKRGQDVALRCDPISGHVSLFWYQQALGQGPEFLTYFQNEAQLDKSGLPSDRFFAERPEGSVSTLKIQRTQQEDSAVYLCASSQGGTAGGRETQYFGPGTRLLVL.

The chain carries TRBV2 and TRBJ1-4; D uncertain. CDR3 length equals 15 residues. Germline lookup yields CDR1 SNHLY and CDR2 FYNNEI. V lost 5 bases, J lost 0 bases, and 10 bases lay in between. The CDR3 spells CASSPTRATNEKLFF. The CDR3 DNA reads TGTGCCAGCAGTCCTACCCGAGCAACTAATGAAAAACTGTTTTTT.

V usage is TRBV19 and J usage is TRBJ1-3; possible D gene TRBD1, 5 bases. From germline, CDR1 is LNHDA and CDR2 SQIVND (reference sequence). V was trimmed by 3 bases and J by 13 bases, leaving 16 bases between them. The length of the CDR3 is 13 residues. The CDR3 nucleotides are TGTGCCAGTAGTATGGACACCCGTCGGTCTATATATTTT. Encoded protein: CASSMDTRRSIYF.